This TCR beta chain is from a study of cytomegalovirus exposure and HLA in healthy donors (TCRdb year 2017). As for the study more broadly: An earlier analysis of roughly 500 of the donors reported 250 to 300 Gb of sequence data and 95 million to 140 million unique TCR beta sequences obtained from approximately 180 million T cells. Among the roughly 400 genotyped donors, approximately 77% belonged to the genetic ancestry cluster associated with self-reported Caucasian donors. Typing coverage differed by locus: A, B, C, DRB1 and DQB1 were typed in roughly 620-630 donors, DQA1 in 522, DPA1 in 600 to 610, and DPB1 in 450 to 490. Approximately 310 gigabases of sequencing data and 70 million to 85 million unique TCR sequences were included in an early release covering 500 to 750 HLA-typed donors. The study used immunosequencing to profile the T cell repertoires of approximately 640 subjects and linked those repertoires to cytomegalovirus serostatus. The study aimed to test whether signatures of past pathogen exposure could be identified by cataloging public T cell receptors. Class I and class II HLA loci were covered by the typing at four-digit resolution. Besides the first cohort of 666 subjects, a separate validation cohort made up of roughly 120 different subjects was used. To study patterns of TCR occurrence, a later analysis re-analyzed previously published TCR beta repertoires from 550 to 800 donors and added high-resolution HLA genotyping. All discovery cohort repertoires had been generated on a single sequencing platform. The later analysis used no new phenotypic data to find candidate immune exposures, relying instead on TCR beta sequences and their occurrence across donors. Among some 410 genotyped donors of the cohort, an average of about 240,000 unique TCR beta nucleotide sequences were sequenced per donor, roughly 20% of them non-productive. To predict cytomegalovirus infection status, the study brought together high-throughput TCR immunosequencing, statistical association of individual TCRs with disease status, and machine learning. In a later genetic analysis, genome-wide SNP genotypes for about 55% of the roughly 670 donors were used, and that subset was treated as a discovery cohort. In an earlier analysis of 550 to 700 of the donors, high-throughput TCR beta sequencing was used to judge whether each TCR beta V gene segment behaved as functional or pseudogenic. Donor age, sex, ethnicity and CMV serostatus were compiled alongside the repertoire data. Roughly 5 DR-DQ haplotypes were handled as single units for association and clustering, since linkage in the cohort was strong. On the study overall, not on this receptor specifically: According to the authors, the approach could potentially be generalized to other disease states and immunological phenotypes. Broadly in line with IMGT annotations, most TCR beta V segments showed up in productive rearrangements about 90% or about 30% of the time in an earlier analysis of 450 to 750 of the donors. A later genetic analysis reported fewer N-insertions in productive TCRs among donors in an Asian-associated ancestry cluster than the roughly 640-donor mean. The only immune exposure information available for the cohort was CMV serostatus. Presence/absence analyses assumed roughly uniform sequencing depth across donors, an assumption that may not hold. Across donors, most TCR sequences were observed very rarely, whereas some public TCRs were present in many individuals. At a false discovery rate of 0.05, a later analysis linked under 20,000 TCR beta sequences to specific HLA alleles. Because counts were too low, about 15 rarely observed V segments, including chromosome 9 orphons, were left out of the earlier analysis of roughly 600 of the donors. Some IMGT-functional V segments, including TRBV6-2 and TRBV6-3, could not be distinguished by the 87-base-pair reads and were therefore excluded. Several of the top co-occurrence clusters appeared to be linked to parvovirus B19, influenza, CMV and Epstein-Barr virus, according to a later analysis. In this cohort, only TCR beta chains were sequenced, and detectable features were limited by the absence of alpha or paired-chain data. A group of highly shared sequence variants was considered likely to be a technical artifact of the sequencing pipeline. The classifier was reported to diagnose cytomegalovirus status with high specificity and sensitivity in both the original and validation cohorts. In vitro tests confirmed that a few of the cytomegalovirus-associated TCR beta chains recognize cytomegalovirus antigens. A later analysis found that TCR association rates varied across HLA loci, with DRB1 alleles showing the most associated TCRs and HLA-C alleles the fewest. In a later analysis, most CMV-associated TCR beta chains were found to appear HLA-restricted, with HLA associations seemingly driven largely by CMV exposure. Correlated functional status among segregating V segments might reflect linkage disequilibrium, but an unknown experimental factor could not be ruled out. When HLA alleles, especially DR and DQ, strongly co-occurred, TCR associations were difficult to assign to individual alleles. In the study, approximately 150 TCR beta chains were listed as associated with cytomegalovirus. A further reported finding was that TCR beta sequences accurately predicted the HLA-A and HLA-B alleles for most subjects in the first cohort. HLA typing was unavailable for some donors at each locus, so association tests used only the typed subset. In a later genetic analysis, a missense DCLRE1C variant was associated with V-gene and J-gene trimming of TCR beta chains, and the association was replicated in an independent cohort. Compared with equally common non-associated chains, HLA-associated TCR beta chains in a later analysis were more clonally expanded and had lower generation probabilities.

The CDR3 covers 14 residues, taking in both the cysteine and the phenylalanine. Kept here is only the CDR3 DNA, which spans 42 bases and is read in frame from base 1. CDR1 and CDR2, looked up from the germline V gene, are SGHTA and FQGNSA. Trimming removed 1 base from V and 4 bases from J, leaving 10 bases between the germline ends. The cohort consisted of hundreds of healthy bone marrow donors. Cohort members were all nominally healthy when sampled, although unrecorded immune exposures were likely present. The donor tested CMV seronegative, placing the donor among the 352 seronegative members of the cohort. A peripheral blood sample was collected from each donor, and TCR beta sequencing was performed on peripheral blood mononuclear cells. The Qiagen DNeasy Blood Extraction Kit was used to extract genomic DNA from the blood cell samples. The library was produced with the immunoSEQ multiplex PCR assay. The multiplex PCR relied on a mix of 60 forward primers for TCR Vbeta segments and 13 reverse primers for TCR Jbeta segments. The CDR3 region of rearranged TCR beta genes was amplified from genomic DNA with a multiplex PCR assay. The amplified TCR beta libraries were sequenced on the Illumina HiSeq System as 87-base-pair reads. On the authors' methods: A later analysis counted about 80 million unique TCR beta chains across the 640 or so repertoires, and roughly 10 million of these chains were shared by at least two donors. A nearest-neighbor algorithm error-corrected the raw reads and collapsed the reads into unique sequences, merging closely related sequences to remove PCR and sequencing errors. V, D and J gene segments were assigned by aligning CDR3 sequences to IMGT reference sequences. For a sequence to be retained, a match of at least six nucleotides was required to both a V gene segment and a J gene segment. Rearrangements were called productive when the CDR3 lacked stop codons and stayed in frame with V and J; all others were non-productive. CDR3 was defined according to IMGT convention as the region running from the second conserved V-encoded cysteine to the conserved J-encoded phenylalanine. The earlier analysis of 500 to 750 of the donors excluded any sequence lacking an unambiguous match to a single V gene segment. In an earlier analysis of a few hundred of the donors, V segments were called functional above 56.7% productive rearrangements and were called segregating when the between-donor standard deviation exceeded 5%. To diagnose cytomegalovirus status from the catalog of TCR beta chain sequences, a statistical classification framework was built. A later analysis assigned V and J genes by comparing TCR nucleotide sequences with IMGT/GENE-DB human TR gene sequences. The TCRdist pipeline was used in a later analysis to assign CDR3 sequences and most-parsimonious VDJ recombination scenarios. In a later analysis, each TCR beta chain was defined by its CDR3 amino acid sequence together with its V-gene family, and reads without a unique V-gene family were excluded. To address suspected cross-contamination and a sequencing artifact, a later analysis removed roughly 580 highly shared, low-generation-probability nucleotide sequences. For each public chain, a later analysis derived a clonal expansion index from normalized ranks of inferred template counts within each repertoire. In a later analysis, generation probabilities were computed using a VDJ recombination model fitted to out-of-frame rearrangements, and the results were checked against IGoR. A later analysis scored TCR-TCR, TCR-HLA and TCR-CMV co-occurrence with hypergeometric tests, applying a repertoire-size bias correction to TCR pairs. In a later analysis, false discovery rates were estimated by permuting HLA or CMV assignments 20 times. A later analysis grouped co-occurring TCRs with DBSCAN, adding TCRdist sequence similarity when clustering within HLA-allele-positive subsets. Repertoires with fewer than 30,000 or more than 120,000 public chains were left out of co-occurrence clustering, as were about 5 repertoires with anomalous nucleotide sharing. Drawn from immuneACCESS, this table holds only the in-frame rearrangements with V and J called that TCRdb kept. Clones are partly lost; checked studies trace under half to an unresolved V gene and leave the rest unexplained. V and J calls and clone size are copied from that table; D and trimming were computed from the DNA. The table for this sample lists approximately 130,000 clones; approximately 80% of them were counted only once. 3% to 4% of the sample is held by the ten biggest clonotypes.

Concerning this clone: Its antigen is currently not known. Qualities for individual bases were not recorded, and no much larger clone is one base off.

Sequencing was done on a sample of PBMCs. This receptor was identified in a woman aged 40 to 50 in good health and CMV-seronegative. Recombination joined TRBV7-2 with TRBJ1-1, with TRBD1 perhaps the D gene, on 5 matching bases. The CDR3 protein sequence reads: CASSLEGVGTEAFF. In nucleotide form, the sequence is TGTGCCAGCAGCTTAGAAGGGGTCGGCACTGAAGCTTTCTTT. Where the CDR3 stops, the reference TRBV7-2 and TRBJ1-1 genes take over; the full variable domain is GAGVSQSPSNKVTEKGKDVELRCDPISGHTALYWYRQSLGQGLEFLIYFQGNSAPDKSGLPSDRFSAERTGGSVSTLTIQRTQQEDSAVYLCASSLEGVGTEAFFGQGTRLTVV.